Following are 27 T cell receptor beta chains from one sample sequenced in a study of early T cells in non-severe SARS-CoV-2 infection. TCRdb reprocessed the 5' RACE reads via MiXCR and lists one record per CDR3 protein. Here the sample spans some 46,000 distinct CDR3 sequences, roughly 9.3% being singletons. Sequenced material: whole blood. All receptors derive from an adult who was a healthcare worker with PCR-confirmed SARS-CoV-2 infection or an uninfected control (not recorded which).

This clonotype was seen a handful of times. V usage is TRBV29-1 and J usage is TRBJ1-1, with D possibly matching TRBD1 (5 bases). The CDR3 runs 11 residues. The germline V and J ends were trimmed by 3 bases and 4 bases, with 6 bases remaining between them. Germline V gene sequence: CDR1 SQVTM, CDR2 ANQGSEA. This CDR3 is CSVDRVTEAFF. CDR3 in DNA: TGCAGCGTTGACAGGGTCACTGAAGCTTTCTTT.

This clonotype was picked up many times. This chain connects TRBV7-2 to TRBJ2-1; 7 bases agree with TRBD1. CDR3 size: 14 residues. V shed 0 bases, J shed 7 bases, and the junction held 3 bases outside the gene matches. Germline V gene data show CDR1 as SGHTA and CDR2 as FQGNSA. CDR3 nucleotides: TGTGCCAGCAGCTTAGCGGGACAGCTAAATGAGCAGTTCTTC. As protein: CASSLAGQLNEQFF.

This chain uses TRBV7-2 with TRBJ2-3; D is uncertain. The germline V and J ends were trimmed by 5 bases and 2 bases, with 5 bases remaining between them. From germline, CDR1 is SGHTA and CDR2 FQGNSA. The CDR3 loop spans 12 amino acids. Here the CDR3 DNA reads TGTGCCAGCAGCCAGACCACAGATACGCAGTATTTT. As protein: CASSQTTDTQYF.

This clonotype was seen ten or more times. The DNA for the CDR3 is TGTGCCAGCAGCCTGGACAGGAATTCACCCCTCCACTTT. It specifies CASSLDRNSPLHF. The chain couples TRBV5-5 to TRBJ1-6, with 7 bases lining up with TRBD1. Germline assignment: CDR1 SGHKS and CDR2 YYEKEE (reference sequence). V dropped 4 bases and J dropped 7; count of bases not matched to a gene: 2. The CDR3 length is 13 residues.

The sample holds a few counts of this clonotype. The CDR3 region is CASSPTSGRYEQFF. DNA of the CDR3: TGTGCCAGCAGCCCCACTAGCGGGAGGTATGAGCAGTTCTTC. The rearrangement uses TRBV7-2 and TRBJ2-1, with TRBD2 identical over 12 bases. Germline lookup yields CDR1 SGHTA and CDR2 FQGNSA. Trimming took 5 bases from V and 8 from J; bases not matched to a gene: 4. The CDR3 is 14 residues long.

This clonotype was detected ten times or more. The rearrangement joins TRBV14 to TRBJ2-1; perhaps TRBD2 as D (5 bases). CDR3 size: 17 residues. V shed 4 bases and J shed 4 bases, with 20 bases lying between them. Germline values: CDR1 SGHDN, CDR2 FVKESK. The CDR3 nucleotides read TGTGCCAGCAGCCCTTCGCTCACTAGAAGACTTTACAATGAGCAGTTCTTC. Its translation is CASSPSLTRRLYNEQFF.

This rearrangement joins TRBV5-1 to TRBJ2-2; TRBD2 aligns across 14 bases. Germline V lookup: CDR1 SGHRS, CDR2 YFSETQ. V dropped 3 bases and J dropped 4; count of bases not matched to a gene: 14. The CDR3 totals 20 residues. CDR3 sequence: CASSSGLAGVHGWSTGELFF. The CDR3 DNA sequence: TGCGCCAGCAGCTCGGGACTAGCGGGAGTTCATGGGTGGAGCACCGGGGAGCTGTTTTTT. Full variable domain (rest looked up from reference TRBV5-1 and TRBJ2-2): KAGVTQTPRYLIKTRGQQVTLSCSPISGHRSVSWYQQTPGQGLQFLFEYFSETQRNKGNFPGRFSGRQFSNSRSEMNVSTLELGDSALYLCASSSGLAGVHGWSTGELFFGEGSRLTVL.

This clonotype was seen repeatedly, ten times or more. Written as DNA, the CDR3 is TGTGCCAGCAGCCAGTCAGCGGGCGCTATCCTCTACGAGCAGTACTTC. Amino acid sequence: CASSQSAGAILYEQYF. The genes are TRBV7-2 and TRBJ2-7; weak D call: TRBD2 (6 bases). CDR3 length: 16 residues. Trimming shortened V by 5 bases and J by 3 bases, and 20 bases separated the two germline ends. CDR1 SGHTA and CDR2 FQGNSA come from the germline V gene.

The chain combines TRBV4-3 with TRBJ1-2; TRBD1 matches at 7 bases. Germline V gene lookup returns CDR1 LGHNA and CDR2 YSLEER. The CDR3 is 14 residues long. The trim removed 1 base at V and 8 bases at J, leaving 7 bases unmatched. The CDR3 loop reads CASSQVVTGRGYTF. As DNA, the CDR3 is TGCGCCAGCAGCCAAGTGGTGACAGGGAGAGGCTACACCTTC.

Comments on this clonotype: With a much larger clone just one base away, this may be a read error. This sequence joins TRBV28 and TRBJ1-1; D is perhaps TRBD1 (6 bases). Between the trimmed V and J ends, which lost 4 bases and 1 base, there was a span of 22 bases. The CDR3 totals 18 residues. Per the germline V gene, CDR1 is MDHEN and CDR2 is SYDVKM. As DNA, the CDR3 is TGTGCCAGCAGTTCTACAACCGGGTTTTGGGGGCCGAACACTGAAGCTTTCTTT. It specifies CASSSTTGFWGPNTEAFF.

This clonotype was seen ten or more times. V is TRBV19 and J is TRBJ1-2; TRBD1 aligns across 7 bases. CDR1 is LNHDA, CDR2 SQIVND, per germline (reference sequence). The V segment lost 5 bases and the J segment 0 bases; nucleotides outside the gene matches: 6. CDR3 size: 15 residues. The CDR3 loop reads CASSQGGSTNYGYTF. As DNA, the CDR3 is TGTGCCAGTAGTCAGGGGGGATCAACTAACTATGGCTACACCTTC.

This clonotype was seen ten or more times. This chain uses TRBV28 with TRBJ1-1; D uncertain. The germline V and J ends were trimmed by 8 bases and 5 bases, with 15 bases remaining between them. The germline V gene has CDR1 MDHEN and CDR2 SYDVKM. This CDR3 spans 13 amino acids. The CDR3, as DNA: TGTGCCAGCCTGGTAATTCTGGGGACTGAAGCTTTCTTT. This codes for CASLVILGTEAFF.

This clonotype was recorded at least ten times. This chain connects TRBV28 to TRBJ2-1; 8 positions agree with TRBD2. CDR1 and CDR2 from the germline V gene are MDHEN and SYDVKM. This CDR3 comprises 15 residues. The V and J ends lost 2 bases and 7 bases, in that order; junction bases with no gene match: 7. The CDR3 DNA follows: TGTGCCAGCAGTTTACCGTCAACTAGCGGTAATGAGCAGTTCTTC. Translation: CASSLPSTSGNEQFF.

At least ten counts were recorded for this clonotype. V is TRBV29-1 and J is TRBJ2-7; no firm D call. CDR1 and CDR2 (germline): SQVTM, ANQGSEA. Trimming left V 4 bases short and J 0 bases short, with 10 bases between. The CDR3 runs to 13 residues. This CDR3 is CSVVLGRSYEQYF. CDR3 sequence (DNA): TGCAGCGTTGTTTTAGGGCGCTCCTACGAGCAGTACTTC.

In its sample, this clonotype was seen a few times. This rearrangement joins TRBV7-2 to TRBJ2-5, with 8 bases matching TRBD1. Germline-derived CDR1 and CDR2 are SGHTA and FQGNSA. The CDR3 length is 16 residues. V dropped 0 bases and J dropped 6; count of bases not matched to a gene: 9. This CDR3 reads CASSLAGQGVGKTQYF. In DNA form, the CDR3 reads TGTGCCAGCAGCTTAGCCGGACAGGGAGTAGGAAAGACCCAGTACTTC. The entire variable domain, with the rest obtained from reference TRBV7-2 and TRBJ2-5, is as follows: GAGVSQSPSNKVTEKGKDVELRCDPISGHTALYWYRQSLGQGLEFLIYFQGNSAPDKSGLPSDRFSAERTGGSVSTLTIQRTQQEDSAVYLCASSLAGQGVGKTQYFGPGTRLLVL.

This clonotype has at least ten counts. This sequence joins TRBV10-2 and TRBJ2-5; TRBD1 is a possible D gene (5 bases). The V end was cut by 7 bases, the J end by 6 bases, with 9 bases between. Looked up from germline, CDR1 is WSHSY and CDR2 is SAAADI. This CDR3 contains 11 residues. CDR3 sequence (DNA): TGCGCCAGCACTCAGGGTCAGACCCAGTACTTC. It translates to CASTQGQTQYF.

This clonotype appeared many times. The rearrangement links TRBV7-9 to TRBJ1-4; D unresolved. Germline CDR1 reads SEHNR; CDR2 reads FQNEAQ (reference sequence). This CDR3 has 17 amino acids. With 1 base removed from V and 0 bases from J, the gap between germline ends came to 12 bases. Written as DNA, the CDR3 is TGTGCCAGCAGCTTAGTACCGGGATCTGCAACTAATGAAAAACTGTTTTTT. Translating gives CASSLVPGSATNEKLFF.

The J gene is TRBJ2-7, the V gene TRBV10-3; D gene ambiguous. Trimming stripped 3 bases from V and 7 bases from J, with 7 bases between. The germline V gene has CDR1 ENHRY and CDR2 SYGVKD. The CDR3 has 11 residues. The CDR3 DNA follows: TGTGCCATCAGTGAAATAGGGGAGCAGTACTTC. Translating it yields CAISEIGEQYF.

This clonotype was detected ten times or more. The chain recombines TRBV28 with TRBJ2-7; no clear D gene. The CDR3 is 11 amino acids. The germline V gene has CDR1 MDHEN and CDR2 SYDVKM. Trimming pared 8 bases from V and 2 bases from J, leaving 7 bases between. CDR3 region: CASGDAYEQYF. CDR3 bases: TGTGCCAGCGGGGATGCCTACGAGCAGTACTTC.

The sample holds a few counts of this clonotype. This chain joins TRBV12-3 or TRBV12-4 and TRBJ1-2; TRBD1 is a possible D gene (6 bases). Between the trimmed V and J ends, which lost 6 bases and 8 bases, there was a span of 19 bases. The CDR3 is 14 residues long. The CDR3 bases are TGTGCCAGCAGCATCAGGATACAGGGCGGCGGCTACACCTTC. Amino acids: CASSIRIQGGGYTF.

As for this clonotype: A much larger clone differs from this one at a single base, so this may be a read error. The rearrangement joins TRBV10-2 to TRBJ1-1, with D unresolved. Germline V CDR1 and CDR2: WSHSY, SAAADI. Trimming removed 3 bases at V and 1 base at J, with 9 bases between. The CDR3 length is 14 residues. CDR3 sequence: CASSDGLGNTEAFF. Here the CDR3 DNA reads TGCGCCAGCAGTGATGGCTTAGGGAACACTGAAGCTTTCTTT.

Only a few counts were recorded for this clonotype. The chain joins TRBV10-3 to TRBJ2-3; 13 positions agree with TRBD2. CDR1 and CDR2 from the germline V gene are ENHRY and SYGVKD. This CDR3 contains 16 residues. The V segment lost 8 bases and the J segment 0 bases; nucleotides outside the gene matches: 5. CDR3: CAISGTSGTSTDTQYF. The CDR3 nucleotides are TGTGCCATCTCTGGGACTAGCGGGACTAGCACAGATACGCAGTATTTT.

This clonotype was counted at least ten times. The J gene is TRBJ1-1, the V gene TRBV12-3 or TRBV12-4; D call uncertain. The CDR3 consists of 13 residues. V was cut by 3 bases and J by 3 bases, with 8 bases left in between. CDR3 nucleotide sequence: TGTGCCAGCAGTTTTTGGGGTGACACTGAAGCTTTCTTT. As protein: CASSFWGDTEAFF.

This clonotype was counted ten times or more. The V and J genes are TRBV28 and TRBJ1-2; 10 nucleotides agree with TRBD1. Germline CDR1 and CDR2: MDHEN and SYDVKM. The CDR3 contains 14 residues. Germline trimming cut 8 bases from V and 2 bases from J; bases unmatched to any gene: 5. CDR3 loop: CASDRGPGNYGYTF. CDR3 sequence (DNA): TGTGCCAGCGACAGGGGGCCCGGCAACTATGGCTACACCTTC.

The sample holds many counts of this clonotype. This chain uses TRBV20-1 with TRBJ2-5, with TRBD2 identical over 8 bases. Germline V gene lookup returns CDR1 DFQATT and CDR2 SNEGSKA (reference sequence). After removal of 5 bases from V and 1 base from J, the junction contained 12 bases not matched to a gene. The CDR3 runs 16 residues. The CDR3 DNA reads TGCAGTGCTTCGCTACTTCTAGCGGGCAGCCAAGAGACCCAGTACTTC. Its protein is CSASLLLAGSQETQYF.

This clonotype was picked up a small number of times. The chain uses TRBV20-1 and TRBJ2-4; the D gene is possibly TRBD2 (6 bases). The V and J ends lost 4 bases and 4 bases respectively, with 11 bases between them. Per the germline V gene, CDR1 is DFQATT and CDR2 is SNEGSKA (reference sequence). The CDR3 is made up of 13 amino acids. This CDR3 is CSAMAGTKNIQYF. CDR3 bases: TGCAGTGCTATGGCGGGGACGAAAAACATTCAGTACTTC.

The chain links TRBV3-1 to TRBJ2-6; the D is unclear. The V end was cut by 4 bases, the J end by 0 bases, with 10 bases between. Germline assignment: CDR1 LGHDT and CDR2 YNNKEL (reference sequence). The CDR3 length is 16 residues. Written as DNA, the CDR3 is TGTGCCAGCAGCCCCCCCACCAGCTCTGGGGCCAACGTCCTGACTTTC. Its protein product is CASSPPTSSGANVLTF.